This T cell receptor (beta chain) was identified during a study of regulatory T cells in long-lasting Graves disease. As for the study in general: Graves' patients who were just diagnosed had used antithyroid drugs for under 3 months.

Notes on the study in general: Persistent disease was associated with favored TRBV28 usage and with favored use of TRBJ1-2 and TRBJ2-5. Clonotypes that were public and shared totalled about 2,500 in persistent patients versus approximately 970 in new patients.

CDR3 regions were amplified by Arm-PCR using iRepertoire HTBI primers to build TCR beta libraries. TCRdb called the multiplex PCR reads again in MiXCR, with one record for every CDR3 protein. Here the sample spans 550,000 or so distinct CDR3 sequences, more than 10% being singletons. The CDR3 is made up of 19 amino acids. Germline trimming cut 3 bases from V and 4 bases from J; bases unmatched to any gene: 11. Germline CDR1 reads SGHTS; CDR2 reads YDEGEE. Time point indicated: newly diagnosed GD, antithyroid drugs for less than 3 months. RNA extracted from PBMCs served as the sequencing template. American Thyroid Association guidelines defined Graves' disease diagnosis. Concerning this clonotype: Antigen specificity is unknown. A much larger clone differs by one base, so this may be a read error.

The data were also submitted as part of a second study, on T cells in Graves' hyperthyroidism and ophthalmopathy.

The specimen was peripheral blood mononuclear cells (PBMCs), collected at new diagnosis, from a patient treated with antithyroid drugs. This chain links TRBV5-8 with TRBJ2-2; TRBD2 matches at 14 bases. The sequence was collected from a woman aged 25 to 39 with Graves disease. The CDR3 is CASSSGLAGVRLGTGELFF. The CDR3 DNA reads TGTGCCAGCAGCTCGGGACTAGCGGGAGTACGGCTAGGCACCGGGGAGCTGTTTTTT.